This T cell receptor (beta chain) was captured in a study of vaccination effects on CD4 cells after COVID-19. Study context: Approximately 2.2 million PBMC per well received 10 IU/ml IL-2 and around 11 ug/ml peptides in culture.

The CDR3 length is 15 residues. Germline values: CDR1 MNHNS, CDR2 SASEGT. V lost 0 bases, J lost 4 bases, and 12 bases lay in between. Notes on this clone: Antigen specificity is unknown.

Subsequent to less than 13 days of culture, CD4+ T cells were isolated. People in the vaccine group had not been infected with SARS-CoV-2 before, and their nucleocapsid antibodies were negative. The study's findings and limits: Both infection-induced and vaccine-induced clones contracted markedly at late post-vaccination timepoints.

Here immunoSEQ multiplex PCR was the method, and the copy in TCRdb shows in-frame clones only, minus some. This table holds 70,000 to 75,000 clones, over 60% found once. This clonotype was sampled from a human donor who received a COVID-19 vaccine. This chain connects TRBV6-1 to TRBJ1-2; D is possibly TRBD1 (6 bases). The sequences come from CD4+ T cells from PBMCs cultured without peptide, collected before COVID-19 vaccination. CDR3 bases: TGTGCCAGCAGTGAAGCGCTTGTGGGGGCCTATGGCTACACCTTC. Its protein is CASSEALVGAYGYTF.